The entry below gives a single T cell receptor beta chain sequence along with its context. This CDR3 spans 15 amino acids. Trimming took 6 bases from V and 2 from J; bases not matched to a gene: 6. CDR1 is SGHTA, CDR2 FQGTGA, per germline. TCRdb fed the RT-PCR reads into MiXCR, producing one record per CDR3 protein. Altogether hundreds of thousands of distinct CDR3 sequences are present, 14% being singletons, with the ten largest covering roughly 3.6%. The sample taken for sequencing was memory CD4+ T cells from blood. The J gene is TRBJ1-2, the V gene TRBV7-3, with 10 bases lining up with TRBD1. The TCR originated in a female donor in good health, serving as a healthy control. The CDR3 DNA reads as TGTGCCAGCAGGGCCGCGGGACAGGGGAACTATGGCTACACCTTC. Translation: CASRAAGQGNYGYTF.